One TCR beta chain is described in this entry. This entry belongs to a study of blood T cell repertoires in COVID-19. The wider study: T cells, B-cell-depleted T cells, or PBMCs provided the cDNA or gDNA that served as material.

The germline V gene encodes CDR1 SEHNR and CDR2 FQNEAQ (reference sequence). J gave up 2 bases and V 3 bases, and 6 bases lay outside the gene matches. The CDR3 spans 16 residues. Participants were placed into cohorts based on the clinical history they reported. Donors of Cohort 3 who recovered were those that had two negative PCRs, clearance, or symptom resolution. Under the authors' procedure: The assay estimated nucleated cells by amplifying reference gene primers. Profiling relied on immunoSEQ multiplex PCR, and the TCRdb table lists in-frame clones only, not all of them. The D gene and trimming were derived from the DNA, and the V and J assignments and clone size from that table. The table includes a few hundred thousand clones, roughly 90% detected once.

This clonotype was sampled from a woman aged 40 to 49 who had recovered from COVID-19. The sequenced material came from PBMCs or T cells enriched from blood (not recorded which). This chain joins TRBV7-9 and TRBJ1-3; TRBD1 matches 8 bases. Here the CDR3 reads CASSLTQGAAGNTIYF. CDR3 sequence (DNA): TGTGCCAGCAGCTTGACCCAGGGGGCGGCTGGAAACACCATATATTTT.